This record looks at one TCR beta chain sequence and its context. Its antigen is still unknown. CDR3 size: 14 residues. V was pared by 4 bases and J by 6 bases, with 14 bases between. CDR1 is SEHNR, CDR2 FQNEAQ, per germline (reference sequence). This entry comes from a study of shared clonotypes between healthy human individuals. Study-wide findings and caveats: An effect of sequencing depth on clonotype sharing among donors was expected. Only blood was sampled, and tissue TCR repertoires likely differ from blood ones.

An even split of each subset's genomic DNA across several immunoSEQ plates was performed. Measured with immunoSEQ multiplex PCR; TCRdb has only the in-frame clones, and not every one. The sample lists nearly 500,000 clones; over 65% were seen once. Sequencing used PBMCs. This clonotype was sampled from a woman aged 40 to 50 in good health. Some clones in this sample may be carry-over from other donors' samples. V gene TRBV7-9 combines with J gene TRBJ2-3; D might be TRBD1 (6 bases). CDR3 residues: CASSSPRTVDTQYF. The CDR3 coding sequence is TGTGCCAGCAGCTCCCCCCGGACAGTTGATACGCAGTATTTT.